This T cell receptor (beta chain) originates from a study of cytotoxic CD8 clonotypes in ibrutinib-treated CLL. The germline gives CDR1 SQVTM, CDR2 ANQGSEA. The CDR3 consists of 15 residues. V lost 6 bases and J 1 base, leaving 18 bases between the germline ends. Whole-study findings and limits: Circulating CD8+ T-cell counts were tracked by baseline clonality, which exceeded that of age-matched healthy donors. Clonality increased at ibrutinib response, then returned toward baseline at progression.

Around 2 micrograms of genomic DNA from cryopreserved PBMCs went into TCR beta libraries. The method was immunoSEQ multiplex PCR; TCRdb's version includes in-frame clones alone and lacks a portion of them. The profile shows roughly 15,000 clones, 75% to 85% of them singletons. Points on this clone: Antigen unknown.

This sequence originates from a human donor with chronic lymphocytic leukemia. The starting material was PBMCs, obtained before ibrutinib treatment. This sequence joins TRBV29-1 and TRBJ2-5, with D hard to call. CDR3 bases: TGCAGCGTGGATATAAACTCGGGCTTCCAAGAGACCCAGTACTTC. Protein product: CSVDINSGFQETQYF.